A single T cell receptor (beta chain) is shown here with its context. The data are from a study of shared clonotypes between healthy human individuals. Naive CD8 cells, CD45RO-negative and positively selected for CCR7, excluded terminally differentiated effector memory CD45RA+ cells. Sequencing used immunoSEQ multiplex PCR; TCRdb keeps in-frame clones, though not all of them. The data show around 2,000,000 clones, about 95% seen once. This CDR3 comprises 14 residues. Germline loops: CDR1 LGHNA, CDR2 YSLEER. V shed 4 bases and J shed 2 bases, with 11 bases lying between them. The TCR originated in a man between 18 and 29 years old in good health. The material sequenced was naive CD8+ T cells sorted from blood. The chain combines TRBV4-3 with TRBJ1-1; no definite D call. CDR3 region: CASSPGPSNTEAFF. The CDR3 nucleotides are TGCGCCAGCAGCCCTGGGCCTAGTAACACTGAAGCTTTCTTT.